The following is a T cell receptor (beta chain) sequence with its context. The antigen is unknown. A much more abundant neighbour one base away suggests this may be a read error. This sample was included in a study of molecular identifiers for immune sequencing clone quantification. CD8+CD4-CCR7+CD45RA+ sorting gave the naive CD8 T cells. Generation of bulk TCR libraries relied on previously described methods and listed TCR primers. TCRdb called the PCR reads again in MiXCR, with one record for every CDR3 protein. This table has under 600,000 distinct CDR3 sequences, about 25% appearing once. The CDR3 runs to 19 residues. Findings and caveats of the study: The study found clones above 20 RNA copies held over 98% of effector molecules and under 1% in naive cells.

Specimen: naive CD8+ T cells from blood, with Jurkat cell RNA spiked in. As to subset: FACS-sorted CD8+CD4-CCR7+CD45RA+ naive T cells. The V call is TRBV12-3 or TRBV12-4, the J call TRBJ2-3, with 12 bases aligning to TRBD2. The receptor comes from a human donor in good health. Some libraries in this study had Jurkat cell RNA spiked in. CDR3 coding DNA: TGTGCCAGCAGTCCGGTAATTGGGACTAGCGGGTCTTCCACAGATACGCGGTATTTT. It translates to CASSPVIGTSGSSTDTRYF.